The T cell receptor beta chain described here comes from a study of T cells after yellow fever vaccination. Whole-study context: Low-cell-number fractions were prepared with SMART-Seq v4 Ultra Low Input. Study-level points and caveats: The secondary response peaked faster, at day 5 versus 15, but was weaker. One caveat is that FACS-sorted repertoires could contain abundant clonotypes contaminating from the bulk population.

This CDR3 is 14 amino acids long. Germline V gives CDR1 KGHSH, CDR2 LQKENI. V trimming: 2 bases; J trimming: 11 bases; junction bases outside the gene matches: 10. MiXCR, run by TCRdb on the 5' RACE reads, gives a single entry per CDR3 protein. The sample has 110,000 to 150,000 distinct CDR3 sequences, approximately 6.6% seen once. Regarding this clonotype: Its antigen is as yet unknown.

The source material was CD4+ T cells sorted from PBMCs, sampled 10 days after the yellow fever booster vaccination. The chain couples TRBV18 to TRBJ1-2; the match to TRBD1 covers 8 bases. The receptor comes from a man in his thirties or forties who received the YFV17D yellow fever vaccine. The CDR3 coding sequence is TGTGCCAGCTCACCAGATACCGGACAGGGAAGGTACACCTTC. It translates to CASSPDTGQGRYTF.